The entry below describes one T cell receptor beta chain. It lacks a known antigen. The input lacks base qualities; no much larger clone sits a single base away. The sample belongs to a study of T-cell memory formation after mild COVID-19 (dated by TCRdb to the early 2020s). Turning to the overall study: TCR sequence clusters from the two donors were largely donor specific. T-cell clones expanding and contracting after mild COVID-19 in a couple of donors were tracked by longitudinal TCRalpha and TCRbeta repertoire sequencing. Two young, previously healthy adult volunteers, one female and one male, were included in the cohort. What the work shows at the level of the full study, not this receptor alone: The study covered only a couple of mild cases, and larger cohorts including severe cases with pre-infection samples were considered necessary. Some responding clones were found in pre-infection memory, which suggests that pre-existing cross-reactive memory T cells took part in the SARS-CoV-2 response. From day 15 to 85, contracting clones showed balanced CD4/CD8 phenotypes, whereas a second wave of clones that expanded from day 15 to 37 leaned towards CD4+. Contracting CD4+ clones were found mainly in CM and EM memory subsets, while CD8+ clones were enriched in EMRA. Whether the second-wave clones peaking on day 37 were SARS-CoV-2 specific was not confirmed.

The data were produced on an Illumina NovaSeq 6000. TCRalpha and TCRbeta cDNA libraries were built by 5'RACE with constant-segment primers, adding sample barcodes and unique molecular identifiers. RNA was extracted from every sample with Trizol reagent. Amplification of the libraries took two PCR steps, and the second step added a second sample barcode plus Illumina TruSeq adapters. The libraries were sequenced on an Illumina NovaSeq using 2 x 150 bp paired-end reads. As for how the authors treated the data: The reads were demultiplexed and collapsed into UMI-guided consensus sequences using migec v1.2.7. Using mixcr v2.1.11, UMI consensuses were aligned to TRA and TRB V and J templates and then assembled into clonotypes. Expanded or contracted clonotypes were those called significant by both edgeR and NoisET, with noise models trained on biological replicates. edgeR calls used a false discovery rate-adjusted p below 0.01 and a log2 fold-change threshold of 1. As an exploratory analysis of dynamics, max-normalized trajectories of the 1000 most abundant clonotypes were examined with PCA combined with hierarchical clustering. Separately sequenced CD4+ and CD8+ repertoires were used to assign a CD4 or CD8 phenotype to each responding clone. The public sequencing data were trimmed at Q25 with fastp and processed into clonotypes with MiXCR by TCRdb, which kept only in-frame beta chains. Rows are unified per CDR3 protein, each entry keeping the most common DNA and genes. The V and J calls and clone size are TCRdb's, not the authors'. The sample table shows about 190,000 distinct CDR3 sequences, and about 18% are seen once. Together, the top ten hold roughly 2.4% of the sample.

Ficoll-Paque density gradient centrifugation was the method used to isolate PBMCs. The material sequenced was PBMCs or a T cell subset sorted from them (not recorded which). This TCR was sampled from an adult woman who had mild COVID-19 (a few samples of this study predate the infection). The sample titles of this study are shuffled in the database, so cell type and time point are left out; the donor was told from shared clones.

The DNA sequence follows: TGTGCCAGCAGCTCGCGTAGCGGGAGTCTTAATGAGCAGTTCTTC. This codes for CASSSRSGSLNEQFF. Here the chain combines TRBV11-1 and TRBJ2-1; 9 bases in the middle match TRBD2. From the cysteine up to the phenylalanine, the CDR3 has a length of 15 residues. Only the CDR3 DNA is retained, 45 bases long and in frame from the first base. From a lookup of the germline V gene (reference sequence), CDR1 and CDR2 are SGHAT and FQDESV. V is cut back by 4 bases and J by 7 bases, with 8 bases in the junction unmatched.